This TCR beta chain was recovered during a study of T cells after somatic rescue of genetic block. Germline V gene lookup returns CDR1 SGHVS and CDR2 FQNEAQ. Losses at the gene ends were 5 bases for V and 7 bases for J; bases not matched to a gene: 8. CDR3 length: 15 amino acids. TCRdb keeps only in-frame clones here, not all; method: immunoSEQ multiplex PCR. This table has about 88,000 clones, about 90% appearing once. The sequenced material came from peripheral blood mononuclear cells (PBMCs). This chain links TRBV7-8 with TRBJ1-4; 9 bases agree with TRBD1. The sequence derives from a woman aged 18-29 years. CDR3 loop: CASSKRDRETEKLFF. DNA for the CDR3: TGTGCCAGCAGCAAACGGGACAGGGAGACTGAAAAACTGTTTTTT.